This TCR beta chain comes out of a study of low-dose radiotherapy and immunotherapy resistance in tumors. Study-level background: Intravenous administration to patients comprised nivolumab at 240 mg every two weeks and ipilimumab at 1 mg/kg every six weeks.

This clonotype was seen a few times. Germline CDR1 and CDR2: LNHNV and YYDKDF (reference sequence). This CDR3 is 15 amino acids long. Unmatched junction bases numbered 11, after V lost 5 bases and J lost 9 bases. TRAV- and TRBV-specific primers were used for first-strand cDNA, which covered alpha and beta chains. Over roughly 20 PCR cycles, TCRs were amplified from a constant-region primer and V-primer adapter. TCRdb independently ran MiXCR on the reads; one entry per CDR3 protein. Here the sample spans about 13,000 distinct CDR3 sequences, roughly 75% being singletons. The donors' treatment consisted of nivolumab, ipilimumab, aspirin, low-dose cyclophosphamide and low-dose radiotherapy.

This receptor was taken from a human donor with advanced metastatic prostate, ovarian, gallbladder or colorectal cancer (not recorded which). This table probably holds off-target reads from a library built for another chain. The chain joins TRBV15 to TRBJ1-5; 9 positions match TRBD1. CDR3 nucleotide sequence: TGTGCCACCAGCCTCGGGGACAGGGAGACTCTGCCCCAGCATTTT. This codes for CATSLGDRETLPQHF.